This T cell receptor beta chain was sequenced for a study of blood T cells in healthy people across ages. Notes on the study in general: In older individuals, TCR beta diversity per million T cells was lower, falling roughly linearly with age.

Points on this clonotype: The antigen is unknown.

No fewer than 6 million PBMCs went into each sample. Combining a sample-barcoded 5' primer with a J-beta primer mix, a second PCR ran for 7 to 11 cycles. The template-switch adaptor, which had 12 random nucleotides, put a tag on each cDNA molecule. TCRdb redid the calling of the 5' RACE reads with MiXCR, one entry per CDR3 protein. The table lists roughly 640,000 distinct CDR3 sequences, approximately 30% of them singletons. Trimming cost V 7 bases and J 4 bases, with 15 bases left between them. The CDR3 sequence is 13 residues long. Looked up from germline, CDR1 is SGDLS and CDR2 is YYNGEE. The receptor's source is a woman older than 75 in good health. This chain uses TRBV9 with TRBJ2-7; either TRBD1 or TRBD2 may fit D (5 bases each). The sample taken for sequencing was blood. The chain's CDR3 is CASRPGKGYEQYF. The CDR3 DNA reads as TGTGCCAGCCGTCCCGGGAAGGGGTACGAGCAGTACTTC.